Listed below are T cell receptor beta chains from one sample, sequenced in a study of radiation and T cells in renal cell carcinoma. TCRdb keeps only in-frame clones here, not all; method: immunoSEQ multiplex PCR. The table has roughly 130,000 clones, roughly 77% seen once. Source: blood, taken from a patient whose treatment included radiotherapy and nephrectomy. These receptor sequences come from a woman aged 55 to 70 with renal cell carcinoma. The conserved cysteine and the conserved F or W are not part of the CDR3 here.

cdr3_aa v_call cdr3_length j_call
ASSYELSGGEQF TRBV5-1 12 TRBJ2-1
ASSRGAFRDRVGEQY TRBV4-3 15 TRBJ2-7
ASSYETVSGNTIY TRBV6-6 13 TRBJ1-3
ASSLESRFTDTQY TRBV5-5 13 TRBJ2-3
ASRVTSTNEKLF TRBV6-6 12 TRBJ1-4
ASSLTSGTGELF TRBV11-2 12 TRBJ2-2
ASRLRGETYEQY TRBV28 12 TRBJ2-7
ASSPGLAGDTQY TRBV7-2 12 TRBJ2-3
ASSPSNTEAF TRBV28 10 TRBJ1-1
ASSRSGGAAGYT TRBV19 12 TRBJ1-2
ASSSNGQGAQDTQY TRBV6-5 14 TRBJ2-3
ASSTVYAQY TRBV19 9 TRBJ2-3
ASSPSGRGRATDTQY TRBV5-4 15 TRBJ2-3
ASSSGHLDQAF TRBV28 11 TRBJ1-1
ATSSAGTGRPGELF TRBV15 14 TRBJ2-2
ASVPGLAGAEDTQY TRBV5-4 14 TRBJ2-3
ASREEAQH TRBV6-5 8 TRBJ1-5
ASRSGGEDGYT TRBV19 11 TRBJ1-2
ASSSFTQNYGYT TRBV5-1 12 TRBJ1-2
ASSISTRSSYNEQF TRBV19 14 TRBJ2-1
ASSYSVTRADGYT TRBV6-5 13 TRBJ1-2
ASSPRTQGAF TRBV14 10 TRBJ1-1
ASSPVRDTEAF TRBV9 11 TRBJ1-1
ASSPAETQY TRBV18 9 TRBJ2-5